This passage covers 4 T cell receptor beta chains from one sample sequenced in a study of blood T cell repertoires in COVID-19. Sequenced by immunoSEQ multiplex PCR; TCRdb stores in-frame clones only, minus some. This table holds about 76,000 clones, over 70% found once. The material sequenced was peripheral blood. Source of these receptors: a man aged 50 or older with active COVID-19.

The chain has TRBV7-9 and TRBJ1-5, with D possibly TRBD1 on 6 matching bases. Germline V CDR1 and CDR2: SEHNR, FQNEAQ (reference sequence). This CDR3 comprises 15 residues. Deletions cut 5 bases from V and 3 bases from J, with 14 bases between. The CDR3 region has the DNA TGTGCCAGCAGCCAAAGGGGGAACCCCAATCAGCCCCAGCATTTT. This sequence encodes CASSQRGNPNQPQHF.

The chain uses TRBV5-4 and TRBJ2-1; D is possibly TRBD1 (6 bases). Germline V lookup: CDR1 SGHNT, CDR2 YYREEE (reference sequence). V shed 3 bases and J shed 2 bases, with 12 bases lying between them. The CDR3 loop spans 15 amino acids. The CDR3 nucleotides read TGTGCCAGCAGCTCGAGCAGGGGTACCTACAATGAGCAGTTCTTC. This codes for CASSSSRGTYNEQFF.

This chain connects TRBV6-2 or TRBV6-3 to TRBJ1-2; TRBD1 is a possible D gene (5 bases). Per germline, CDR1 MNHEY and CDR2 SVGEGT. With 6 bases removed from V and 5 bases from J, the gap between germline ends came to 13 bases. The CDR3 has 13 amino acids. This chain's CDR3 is CASSLGGRYGYTF. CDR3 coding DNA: TGTGCCAGCAGCCTGGGGGGACGGTATGGCTACACCTTC.

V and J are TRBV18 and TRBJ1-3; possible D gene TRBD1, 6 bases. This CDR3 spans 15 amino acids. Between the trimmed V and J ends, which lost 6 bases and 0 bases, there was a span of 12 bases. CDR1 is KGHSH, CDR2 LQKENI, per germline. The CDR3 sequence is CASSFSGDSGNTIYF. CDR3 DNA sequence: TGTGCCAGCTCGTTCTCAGGGGACTCTGGAAACACCATATATTTT. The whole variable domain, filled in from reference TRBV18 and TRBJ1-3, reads NAGVMQNPRHLVRRRGQEARLRCSPMKGHSHVYWYRQLPEEGLKFMVYLQKENIIDESGMPKERFSAEFPKEGPSILRIQQVVRGDSAAYFCASSFSGDSGNTIYFGEGSWLTVV.